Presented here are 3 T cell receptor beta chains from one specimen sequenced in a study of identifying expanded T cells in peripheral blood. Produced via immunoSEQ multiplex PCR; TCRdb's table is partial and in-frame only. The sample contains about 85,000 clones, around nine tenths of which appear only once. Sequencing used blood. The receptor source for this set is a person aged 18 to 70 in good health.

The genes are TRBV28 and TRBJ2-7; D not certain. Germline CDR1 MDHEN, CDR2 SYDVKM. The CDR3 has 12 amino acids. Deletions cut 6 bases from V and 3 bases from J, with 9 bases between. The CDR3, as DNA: TGTGCCAGCAGAGGCAGCATCTACGAGCAGTACTTC. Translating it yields CASRGSIYEQYF.

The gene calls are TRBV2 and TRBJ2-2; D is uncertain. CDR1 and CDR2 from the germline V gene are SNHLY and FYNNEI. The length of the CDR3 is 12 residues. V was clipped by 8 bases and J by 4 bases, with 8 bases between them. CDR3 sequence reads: CASVRGTGELFF. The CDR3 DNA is TGTGCCAGCGTGCGAGGCACCGGGGAGCTGTTTTTT. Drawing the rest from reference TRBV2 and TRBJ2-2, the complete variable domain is EPEVTQTPSHQVTQMGQEVILRCVPISNHLYFYWYRQILGQKVEFLVSFYNNEISEKSEIFDDQFSVERPDGSNFTLKIRSTKLEDSAMYFCASVRGTGELFFGEGSRLTVL.

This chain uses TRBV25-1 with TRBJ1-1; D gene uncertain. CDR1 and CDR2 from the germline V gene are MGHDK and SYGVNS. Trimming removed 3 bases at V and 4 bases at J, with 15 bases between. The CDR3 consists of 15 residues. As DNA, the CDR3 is TGTGCCAGCAGTGACCTGGCGGGGTTGGGCACTGAAGCTTTCTTT. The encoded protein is CASSDLAGLGTEAFF.